This TCR beta chain stems from a study of blood T cells in healthy people across ages. A second PCR of 7 to 11 cycles used a sample-barcoded 5' primer and a J-beta primer mix. TCRdb redid the calling of the 5' RACE reads with MiXCR, one entry per CDR3 protein. The sample lists 1.5 million to 1.8 million distinct CDR3 sequences; about 45% were seen once. The CDR3 runs 15 residues. Germline V gene data show CDR1 as MNHEY and CDR2 as SMNVEV (reference sequence). Trimming took 6 bases from V and 0 from J, leaving 14 bases between them. The sequenced sample was blood. This clonotype was obtained from a woman aged 18 to 35 in good health. V gene TRBV27 combines with J gene TRBJ1-2; no clear D. DNA for the CDR3: TGTGCCAGCAGCCCCTCATTCGGTGCTAACTATGGCTACACCTTC. Protein product: CASSPSFGANYGYTF.